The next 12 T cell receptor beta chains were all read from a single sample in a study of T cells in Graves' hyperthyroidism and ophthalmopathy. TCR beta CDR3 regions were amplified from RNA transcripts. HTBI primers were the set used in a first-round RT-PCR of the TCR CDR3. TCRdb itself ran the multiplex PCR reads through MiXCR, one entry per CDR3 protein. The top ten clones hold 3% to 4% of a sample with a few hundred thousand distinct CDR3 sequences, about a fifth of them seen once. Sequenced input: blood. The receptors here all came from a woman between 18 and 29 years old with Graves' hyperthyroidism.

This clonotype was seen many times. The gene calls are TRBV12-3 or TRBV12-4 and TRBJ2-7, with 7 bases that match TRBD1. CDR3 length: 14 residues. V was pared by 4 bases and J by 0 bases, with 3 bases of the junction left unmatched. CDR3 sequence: CASSYRGPSYEQYF. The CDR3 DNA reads TGTGCCAGCAGTTACAGGGGTCCCTCCTACGAGCAGTACTTC.

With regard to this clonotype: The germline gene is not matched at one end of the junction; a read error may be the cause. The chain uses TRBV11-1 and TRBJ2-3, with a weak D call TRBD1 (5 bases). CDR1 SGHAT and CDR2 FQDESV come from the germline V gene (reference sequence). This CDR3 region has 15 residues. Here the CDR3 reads CASSLTGSPSDTQNF. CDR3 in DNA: TGTGCCAGCAGTCTTACAGGTTCCCCGTCGGATACGCAGAATTTT. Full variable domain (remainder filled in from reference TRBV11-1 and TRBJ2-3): EAEVAQSPRYKITEKSQAVAFWCDPISGHATLYWYRQILGQGPELLVQFQDESVVDDSQLPKDRFSAERLKGVDSTLKIQPAELGDSAMYLCASSLTGSPSDTQNFGPGTRLTVL.

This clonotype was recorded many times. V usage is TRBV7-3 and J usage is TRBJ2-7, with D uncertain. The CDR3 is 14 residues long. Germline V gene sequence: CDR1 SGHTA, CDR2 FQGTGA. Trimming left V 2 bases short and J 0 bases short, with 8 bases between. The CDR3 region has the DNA TGTGCCAGCAGCTTAGAAGCGTACTCCTACGAGCAGTACTTC. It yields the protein CASSLEAYSYEQYF.

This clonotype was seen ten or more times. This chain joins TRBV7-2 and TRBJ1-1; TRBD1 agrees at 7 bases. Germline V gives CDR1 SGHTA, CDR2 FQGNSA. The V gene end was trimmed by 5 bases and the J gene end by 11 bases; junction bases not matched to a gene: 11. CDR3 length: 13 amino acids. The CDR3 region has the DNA TGTGCCAGCAGCCTAGGGACAGCCCCCAGGGCTTTCTTT. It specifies CASSLGTAPRAFF.

Here the CDR3 reads CSALQGVPEAFF. DNA for the CDR3: TGCAGTGCTCTACAGGGGGTCCCTGAAGCTTTCTTT. The rearrangement joins TRBV20-1 to TRBJ1-1, with 8 positions matching TRBD1. The CDR3 contains 12 residues. The V gene end was trimmed by 5 bases and the J gene end by 6 bases; junction bases not matched to a gene: 5. The germline CDR1 and CDR2 sequences are DFQATT and SNEGSKA (reference sequence).

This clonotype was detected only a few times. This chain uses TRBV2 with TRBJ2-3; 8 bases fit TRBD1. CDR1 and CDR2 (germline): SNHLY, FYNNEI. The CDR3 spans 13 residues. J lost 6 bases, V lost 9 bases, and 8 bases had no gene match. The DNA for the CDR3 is TGTGCCAGTGGAGACAGGGGAAGGGATACGCAGTATTTT. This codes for CASGDRGRDTQYF.

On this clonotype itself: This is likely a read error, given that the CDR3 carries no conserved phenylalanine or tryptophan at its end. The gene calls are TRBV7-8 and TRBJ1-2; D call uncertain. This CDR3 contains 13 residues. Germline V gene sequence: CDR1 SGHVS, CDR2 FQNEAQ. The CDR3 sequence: CASGFVENYGYTV. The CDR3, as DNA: TGTGCCAGCGGCTTTGTAGAAAACTATGGCTACACCGTC.

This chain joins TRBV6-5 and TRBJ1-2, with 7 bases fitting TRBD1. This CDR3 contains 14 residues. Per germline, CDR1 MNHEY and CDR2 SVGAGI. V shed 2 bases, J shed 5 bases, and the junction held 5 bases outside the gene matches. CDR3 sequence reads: CASSYPGQFYGYTF. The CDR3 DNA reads TGTGCCAGCAGTTACCCGGGACAGTTTTATGGCTACACCTTC.

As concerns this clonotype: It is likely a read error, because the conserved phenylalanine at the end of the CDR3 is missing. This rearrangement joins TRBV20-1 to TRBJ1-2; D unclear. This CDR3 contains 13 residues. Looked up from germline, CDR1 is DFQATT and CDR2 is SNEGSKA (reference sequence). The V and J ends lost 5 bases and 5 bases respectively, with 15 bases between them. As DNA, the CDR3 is TGCAGTGCTGTCCCCTTCCTAGGGTATGGCTACACCGTC. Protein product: CSAVPFLGYGYTV.

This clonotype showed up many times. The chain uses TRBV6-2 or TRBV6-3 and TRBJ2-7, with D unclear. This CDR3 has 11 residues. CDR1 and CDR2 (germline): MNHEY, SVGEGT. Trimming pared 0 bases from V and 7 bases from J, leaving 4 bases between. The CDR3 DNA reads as TGTGCCAGCAGTTACTCCGATGAGCAGTACTTC. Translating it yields CASSYSDEQYF.

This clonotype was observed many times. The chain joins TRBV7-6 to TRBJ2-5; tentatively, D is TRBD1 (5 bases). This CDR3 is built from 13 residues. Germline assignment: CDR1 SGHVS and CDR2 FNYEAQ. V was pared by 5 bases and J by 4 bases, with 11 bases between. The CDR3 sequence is CASSPWGPETQYF. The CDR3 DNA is TGTGCCAGCAGCCCCTGGGGCCCAGAGACCCAGTACTTC.

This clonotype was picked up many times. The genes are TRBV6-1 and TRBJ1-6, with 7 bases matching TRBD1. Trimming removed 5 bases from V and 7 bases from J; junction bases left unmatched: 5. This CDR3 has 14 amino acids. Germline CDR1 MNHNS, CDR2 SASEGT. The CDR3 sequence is CASSPTGRNSPLHF. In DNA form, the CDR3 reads TGTGCCAGCAGTCCGACAGGGAGGAATTCACCCCTCCACTTT.